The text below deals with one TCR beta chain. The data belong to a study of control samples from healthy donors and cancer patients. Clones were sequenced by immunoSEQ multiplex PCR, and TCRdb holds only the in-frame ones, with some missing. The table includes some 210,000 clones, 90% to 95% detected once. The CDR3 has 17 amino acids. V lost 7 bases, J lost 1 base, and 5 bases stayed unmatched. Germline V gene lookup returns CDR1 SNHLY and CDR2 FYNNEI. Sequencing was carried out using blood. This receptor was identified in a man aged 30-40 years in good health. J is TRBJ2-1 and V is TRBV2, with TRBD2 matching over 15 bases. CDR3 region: CASIGTSGGRSYNEQFF. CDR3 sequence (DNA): TGTGCCAGCATTGGGACTAGCGGGGGGAGGTCCTACAATGAGCAGTTCTTC.